One sample yielded the 26 T cell receptor beta chains listed below, sequenced in a study of CD8+CD57+ T cells in acquired aplastic anemia. TCR beta VDJ and CDR3 were profiled, and genomic DNA was the template. One entry per CDR3 protein, called by TCRdb with MiXCR from the reads. This table has about 170,000 distinct CDR3 sequences, roughly 48% appearing once. Patients selected for sequencing had displayed CD8+CD57+ cell expansion by flow cytometry. The sample taken for sequencing was sorted CD4+, CD8+, or CD8+CD57+ T cells (not recorded which) from PBMCs. The receptors come from a human donor with aplastic anemia.

The table lists this clonotype with many counts. This sequence joins TRBV7-2 and TRBJ1-1, with TRBD1 matching over 9 bases. V was clipped by 3 bases and J by 5 bases; unmatched bases: 10. Germline assignment: CDR1 SGHTA and CDR2 FQGNSA. The CDR3 has 16 residues. CDR3 coding DNA: TGTGCCAGCAGCTTCTCCAACCTACAGGGGGCAACTGAAGCTTTCTTT. This encodes CASSFSNLQGATEAFF.

The chain is built from TRBV7-8 and TRBJ2-6; D gene uncertain. The V end was cut by 6 bases, the J end by 4 bases, with 7 bases between. Germline V lookup: CDR1 SGHVS, CDR2 FQNEAQ. The CDR3 has 13 residues. The CDR3: CASRLGGANVLTF. The DNA for the CDR3 is TGTGCCAGCAGGTTGGGGGGGGCCAACGTCCTGACTTTC.

CDR3 residues: CASGVGPMTSEQYF. The CDR3 bases are TGTGCCAGCGGAGTCGGACCGATGACGAGCGAGCAGTACTTC. The rearrangement joins TRBV27 to TRBJ2-7; D not certain. CDR3 length equals 14 residues. Germline CDR1 is MNHEY and CDR2 is SMNVEV (reference sequence). Trimming took 8 bases from V and 6 from J, leaving 20 bases between them.

The table lists this clonotype with many counts. The V and J genes are TRBV5-6 and TRBJ1-2; tentative D call: TRBD1 (6 bases). Between the trimmed V and J ends, which lost 0 bases and 8 bases, there was a span of 11 bases. The CDR3 is 13 residues long. Germline-derived CDR1 and CDR2 are SGHDT and YYEEEE. The CDR3 spells CASSLDRASGYTF. CDR3 sequence (DNA): TGTGCCAGCAGCTTGGACAGGGCGTCAGGCTACACCTTC. Complete variable domain (other parts from reference TRBV5-6 and TRBJ1-2): DAGVTQSPTHLIKTRGQQVTLRCSPKSGHDTVSWYQQALGQGPQFIFQYYEEEERQRGNFPDRFSGHQFPNYSSELNVNALLLGDSALYLCASSLDRASGYTFGSGTRLTVV.

This clonotype appeared many times. The rearrangement joins TRBV2 to TRBJ2-3; perhaps TRBD1 as D (5 bases). Between the trimmed V and J ends, which lost 3 bases and 2 bases, there was a span of 6 bases. The CDR3 consists of 13 residues. The V gene's germline CDR1 is SNHLY and CDR2 FYNNEI. The CDR3 loop reads CASSDRVTDTQYF. DNA for the CDR3: TGTGCCAGCAGTGACAGGGTCACAGATACGCAGTATTTT. The full variable domain, with the rest looked up from reference TRBV2 and TRBJ2-3, is EPEVTQTPSHQVTQMGQEVILRCVPISNHLYFYWYRQILGQKVEFLVSFYNNEISEKSEIFDDQFSVERPDGSNFTLKIRSTKLEDSAMYFCASSDRVTDTQYFGPGTRLTVL.

At least ten counts were recorded for this clonotype. The chain recombines TRBV19 with TRBJ1-1, with a tentative D call TRBD1 (5 bases). CDR1 LNHDA and CDR2 SQIVND come from the germline V gene (reference sequence). The CDR3 spans 17 residues. V dropped 5 bases and J dropped 2 bases, with 21 bases sitting between them. DNA of the CDR3: TGTGCCAGTAGTTTAGGATTTCGGGACTTCCGCAACACTGAAGCTTTCTTT. It encodes CASSLGFRDFRNTEAFF.

The genes are TRBV29-1 and TRBJ2-7; D gene ambiguous. Trimming pared 4 bases from V and 3 bases from J, leaving 7 bases between. CDR3 size: 11 residues. Germline CDR1 reads SQVTM; CDR2 reads ANQGSEA. For the CDR3, the DNA is TGCAGCGTTGCTGCAGACTACGAGCAGTACTTC. Translation: CSVAADYEQYF.

Concerning this clonotype: A single base separates this from a much larger clone, so it may be a read error. This rearrangement joins TRBV19 to TRBJ2-3; 9 positions match TRBD1. CDR1 is LNHDA, CDR2 SQIVND, per germline (reference sequence). The CDR3 sequence is 14 residues long. CDR3 coding DNA: TGTGCCTGTAGGCGGACAGGGGGCACAGATACGCAGTATTTT. It encodes CACRRTGGTDTQYF.

This clonotype occurred many times. The chain joins TRBV2 to TRBJ1-6; no definite D call. The V end was cut by 7 bases, the J end by 5 bases, with 21 bases between. Germline V gives CDR1 SNHLY, CDR2 FYNNEI. The CDR3 spans 17 residues. CDR3 nucleotide sequence: TGTGCCAGCACCCTTAGACTGTTACCGTCTAATAATTCACCCCTCCACTTT. This gives the protein CASTLRLLPSNNSPLHF.

There are many counts of this clonotype. This chain connects TRBV6-1 to TRBJ2-7, with D perhaps TRBD2 (6 bases). V was shortened by 5 bases and J by 1 base, with 15 bases between the two germline ends. Germline V lookup: CDR1 MNHNS, CDR2 SASEGT. The CDR3 extends over 15 amino acids. The CDR3 DNA follows: TGTGCCAGCAGTCGGAACAGCGGGCGTTCCTACGAGCAGTACTTC. The encoded protein is CASSRNSGRSYEQYF.

J is TRBJ2-1 and V is TRBV6-2 or TRBV6-3, with 8 nucleotides matching TRBD2. The V and J ends lost 4 bases and 0 bases, in that order; junction bases with no gene match: 8. Looked up from germline, CDR1 is MNHEY and CDR2 is SVGEGT. The CDR3 covers 17 residues. The DNA of the CDR3 is TGTGCCAGCAGTTCCCCGGGAGGGGGACACTCCTACAATGAGCAGTTCTTC. The encoded protein is CASSSPGGGHSYNEQFF.

Turning to this clonotype: At one end the junction does not follow the germline gene, possibly because of a read error. The chain links TRBV20-1 to TRBJ2-1; D ambiguous. The CDR3 totals 13 residues. Per the germline V gene, CDR1 is DFQATT and CDR2 is SNEGSKA (reference sequence). The CDR3 loop reads CSAPDLGHNEQFF. For the CDR3, the DNA is TGCAGTGCCCCGGACCTCGGGCACAATGAGCAGTTCTTT.

This clonotype was detected ten times or more. This chain connects TRBV4-1 to TRBJ1-6; D unresolved. The ends were cut back, 0 bases at V and 6 bases at J, with 12 bases in the middle. Germline assignment: CDR1 MGHRA and CDR2 YSYEKL. The CDR3 is made up of 16 amino acids. CDR3 sequence: CASSQDKIPPNSPLHF. The CDR3 nucleotides read TGCGCCAGCAGCCAAGATAAGATCCCTCCTAATTCACCCCTCCACTTT.

This clonotype showed up many times. The gene calls are TRBV11-2 and TRBJ2-1, with D tentatively TRBD1 (6 bases). Per the germline V gene, CDR1 is SGHAT and CDR2 is FQNNGV. CDR3 length: 20 amino acids. Trimming shortened V by 4 bases and J by 0 bases, and 25 bases separated the two germline ends. The CDR3 region is CASSSSQPATLRGSYNEQFF. Here the CDR3 DNA reads TGTGCCAGCAGCTCATCTCAACCGGCGACCCTCAGGGGCTCCTACAATGAGCAGTTCTTC.

This clonotype has ten or more counts. This chain connects TRBV6-4 to TRBJ2-2; D possibly corresponds to TRBD2 (6 bases). Trimming left V 1 base short and J 1 base short, with 10 bases between. The CDR3 length is 16 residues. Germline lookup yields CDR1 MRHNA and CDR2 SNTAGT. The CDR3 DNA reads as TGTGCCAGCAGTGACTACACGGGGGAGAACACCGGGGAGCTGTTTTTT. Encoded protein: CASSDYTGENTGELFF.

V and J are TRBV10-2 and TRBJ2-7; D might be TRBD1 (6 bases). V lost 2 bases, J lost 1 base, and 6 bases lay in between. Germline CDR1 reads WSHSY; CDR2 reads SAAADI. This CDR3 is 13 amino acids long. For the CDR3, the DNA is TGCGCCAGCAGTGAGAGGGGGTCCTACGAGCAGTACTTC. Translating gives CASSERGSYEQYF.

In this sample, this clonotype turned up many times. The chain carries TRBV4-1 and TRBJ2-3; TRBD2 is a possible D gene (6 bases). This CDR3 contains 17 residues. Trimming removed 2 bases from V and 3 bases from J, with 18 bases in between. The V gene's germline CDR1 is MGHRA and CDR2 YSYEKL. CDR3 DNA: TGCGCCAGCAGCCAAACCCGGGGACTCCTCTCAACAGATACGCAGTATTTT. Protein sequence: CASSQTRGLLSTDTQYF.

J is TRBJ2-7 and V is TRBV10-3; 9 bases are shared with TRBD1. There are 14 residues in the CDR3. The germline gives CDR1 ENHRY, CDR2 SYGVKD. Unmatched junction bases numbered 8, after V lost 6 bases and J lost 5 bases. CDR3: CAIRSQGAGHEQYF. The CDR3 DNA reads TGTGCCATCAGATCACAGGGGGCCGGGCACGAGCAGTACTTC.

V and J are TRBV20-1 and TRBJ2-2; TRBD2 agrees at 16 bases. This CDR3 is built from 17 residues. The trim removed 3 bases at V and 3 bases at J, leaving 4 bases unmatched. Germline V CDR1 and CDR2: DFQATT, SNEGSKA (reference sequence). The CDR3 nucleotides are TGCAGTGCTAGGGGACTAGCGGGAGGGAGGGACACCGGGGAGCTGTTTTTT. Its translation is CSARGLAGGRDTGELFF.

This clonotype came up many times. The rearrangement joins TRBV19 to TRBJ1-5, with TRBD1 matching over 10 bases. The germline V gene encodes CDR1 LNHDA and CDR2 SQIVND (reference sequence). There are 17 residues in the CDR3. J gave up 0 bases and V 3 bases, and 5 bases lay outside the gene matches. This CDR3 is CASSMPRDRGSNQPQHF. CDR3 nucleotide sequence: TGTGCCAGTAGTATGCCCCGGGACAGGGGTAGCAATCAGCCCCAGCATTTT.

V is TRBV25-1 and J is TRBJ1-6; D possibly corresponds to TRBD1 (6 bases). Germline V gives CDR1 MGHDK, CDR2 SYGVNS. V gave up 5 bases and J gave up 9 bases, with 14 bases separating them. CDR3 length: 14 residues. CDR3 loop: CASSRAGEASPLHF. In nucleotides, the CDR3 is TGTGCCAGCAGTCGGGCAGGGGAGGCTTCACCCCTCCACTTT. Full variable domain (missing parts from reference TRBV25-1 and TRBJ1-6): EADIYQTPRYLVIGTGKKITLECSQTMGHDKMYWYQQDPGMELHLIHYSYGVNSTEKGDLSSESTVSRIRTEHFPLTLESARPSHTSQYLCASSRAGEASPLHFGNGTRLTVT.

This CDR3 reads CAISPSPLNTEAFF. The CDR3 region has the DNA TGTGCCATCAGTCCCTCGCCTTTGAACACTGAAGCTTTCTTT. The V and J genes are TRBV10-3 and TRBJ1-1; D is unclear. Trimming cost V 5 bases and J 0 bases, with 10 bases left between them. The CDR3 is 14 residues long. The germline V gene encodes CDR1 ENHRY and CDR2 SYGVKD.

V is TRBV7-9 and J is TRBJ1-1; D may be TRBD1 (6 bases). The CDR3 is 17 residues long. The V gene lost 1 base and the J gene lost 4 bases, with 19 bases spanning the gap. Germline CDR1 reads SEHNR; CDR2 reads FQNEAQ (reference sequence). The CDR3 region is CASSLGLAPQGRTEAFF. In DNA form, the CDR3 reads TGTGCCAGCAGCTTAGGATTAGCCCCACAGGGTCGCACTGAAGCTTTCTTT.

This clonotype was detected many times. In nucleotides, the CDR3 is TGTGCCAGCAGCTGGGGACATAACACTGAAGCTTTCTTT. This codes for CASSWGHNTEAFF. The rearrangement joins TRBV5-5 to TRBJ1-1, with D possibly being TRBD1 (6 bases). Trimming pared 3 bases from V and 2 bases from J, leaving 8 bases between. Germline values: CDR1 SGHKS, CDR2 YYEKEE (reference sequence). This CDR3 contains 13 residues. Looking up the rest from reference TRBV5-5 and TRBJ1-1 gives the full variable domain: DAGVTQSPTHLIKTRGQQVTLRCSPISGHKSVSWYQQVLGQGPQFIFQYYEKEERGRGNFPDRFSARQFPNYSSELNVNALLLGDSALYLCASSWGHNTEAFFGQGTRLTVV.

The genes are TRBV29-1 and TRBJ2-1; 8 nucleotides align to TRBD2. CDR3 length: 15 residues. The V segment lost 3 bases and the J segment 6 bases; nucleotides outside the gene matches: 10. Germline CDR1 and CDR2: SQVTM and ANQGSEA. CDR3 in amino acids: CSVEAPGLGTNEQFF. DNA of the CDR3: TGCAGCGTTGAGGCACCGGGACTAGGAACCAATGAGCAGTTCTTC.

V gene TRBV7-2 combines with J gene TRBJ2-5; maybe TRBD1 (6 bases). The CDR3 runs to 14 residues. CDR1 SGHTA and CDR2 FQGNSA come from the germline V gene. Trimming removed 5 bases from V and 2 bases from J, with 12 bases in between. CDR3 DNA: TGTGCCAGCAGCCGGACAGATAAGCAAGAGACCCAGTACTTC. Translating gives CASSRTDKQETQYF.